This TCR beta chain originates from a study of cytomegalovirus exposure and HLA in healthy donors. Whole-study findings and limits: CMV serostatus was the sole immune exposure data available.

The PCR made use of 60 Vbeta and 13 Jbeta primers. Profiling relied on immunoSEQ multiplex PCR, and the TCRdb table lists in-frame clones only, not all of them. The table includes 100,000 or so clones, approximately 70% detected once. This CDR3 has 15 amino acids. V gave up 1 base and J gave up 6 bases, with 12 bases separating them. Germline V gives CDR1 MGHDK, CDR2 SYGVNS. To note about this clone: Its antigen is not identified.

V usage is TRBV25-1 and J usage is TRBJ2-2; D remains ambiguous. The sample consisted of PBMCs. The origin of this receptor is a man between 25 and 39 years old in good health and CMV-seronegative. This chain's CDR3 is CASSEWFSEAGELFF. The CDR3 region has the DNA TGTGCCAGCAGTGAATGGTTCAGCGAGGCCGGGGAGCTGTTTTTT.